This T cell receptor beta chain was identified during a study of CD8 T cells in ankylosing spondylitis. Study-level findings and limits: Significant enrichment of disease-linked clones was reportedly seen in matched ankylosing spondylitis synovial fluid. Fewer than 10 highly homologous variants formed a TCR beta motif that appeared characteristic of ankylosing spondylitis blood.

This clonotype was counted between two and nine times. What it binds is not known. CDR1 SGHVS and CDR2 FNYEAQ come from the germline V gene. The V end lost 8 bases, the J end lost 0 bases, and 22 bases lay between the germline ends. The CDR3 covers 17 residues. TCRdb fed the 5' RACE reads into MiXCR, producing one record per CDR3 protein. The table lists approximately 520,000 distinct CDR3 sequences, approximately 5% of them singletons, with around 3.5% in the top ten. This clonotype was sampled from a male donor with ankylosing spondylitis. The sequenced material came from blood, either unsorted or a sorted T cell fraction (not recorded which). The chain recombines TRBV7-6 with TRBJ1-1; D remains ambiguous. The CDR3 is CASFPGPKSEMNTEAFF. For the CDR3, the DNA is TGTGCCAGCTTCCCCGGACCGAAAAGCGAAATGAACACTGAAGCTTTCTTT. The complete variable domain, with remaining parts taken from reference TRBV7-6 and TRBJ1-1, reads GAGVSQSPRYKVTKRGQDVALRCDPISGHVSLYWYRQALGQGPEFLTYFNYEAQQDKSGLPNDRFSAERPEGSISTLTIQRTEQRDSAMYRCASFPGPKSEMNTEAFFGQGTRLTVV.